These T cell receptor beta chains were read from a single sample in a study of T cells in Graves' hyperthyroidism and ophthalmopathy. TCRdb redid the calling of the multiplex PCR reads with MiXCR, one entry per CDR3 protein. This sample has a few hundred thousand distinct CDR3 sequences, with roughly 25% found just once. The sample consisted of blood. All receptors come from a man aged 50-60 years with Graves' hyperthyroidism. CDR3s include the opening cysteine and the closing phenylalanine or tryptophan. A D gene is named only where the DNA matches it firmly. Not every row has a clone size; where given, it reads once, few, many or a size class.

d_gene	abundance	v_gene	j_gene	CDR3aa	CDR3nt
TRBD2	many	TRBV20-1	TRBJ2-5	CSASKSSGRSETQYF	TGCAGTGCTAGTAAATCTAGCGGGAGAAGTGAGACCCAGTACTTC
-	many	TRBV12-3/TRBV12-4	TRBJ2-1	CASMLKSEQFF	TGTGCCAGCATGCTTAAGAGTGAGCAGTTCTTC
-	few	TRBV2	TRBJ1-6	CASSEYPGRNNSPLHF	TGTGCCAGCAGTGAATACCCGGGACGAAATAATTCACCCCTCCACTTT
TRBD1	many	TRBV7-8	TRBJ2-7	CASSQNHGQATNYEQYF	TGTGCCAGCAGCCAAAATCACGGACAGGCAACTAACTACGAGCAGTACTTC
-	many	TRBV28	TRBJ1-1	CASSPRDGKVTNTEAFF	TGTGCCAGCAGTCCTCGGGACGGAAAAGTTACGAACACTGAAGCTTTCTTT
-	-	TRBV10-3	TRBJ2-4	CAISEALLNIQYF	TGTGCCATCAGTGAAGCACTCTTAAACATTCAGTACTTC
TRBD2	few	TRBV4-1	TRBJ2-3	CASSPYPLRTSGTTDTQYF	TGCGCCAGCAGCCCCTATCCCCTGAGGACTAGCGGGACGACAGATACGCAGTATTTT
-	-	TRBV5-5	TRBJ2-3	CASSLAQGIDTQYF	TGTGCCAGCAGCTTGGCCCAGGGCATAGATACGCAGTATTTT
TRBD1	few	TRBV24-1	TRBJ2-1	CATSDPGTGDEQFF	TGTGCCACCAGTGACCCCGGGACAGGGGATGAGCAGTTCTTC
TRBD1	few	TRBV24-1	TRBJ2-5	CATSDAGQGQETQYF	TGTGCCACCAGTGACGCCGGACAGGGGCAAGAGACCCAGTACTTC
TRBD1	few	TRBV6-1	TRBJ1-5	CASSHRGFNQPQHF	TGTGCCAGCAGCCACAGGGGTTTTAATCAGCCCCAGCATTTT